The clone carrying this T cell receptor (beta chain) showed up just a few times. Each CDR3 protein gets one entry after TCRdb re-called the 5' RACE reads with MiXCR. The sample lists approximately 240,000 distinct CDR3 sequences, more than 3.5% occurring once. Trimming took off 4 bases at V and 9 bases at J, with 13 bases between the two ends. CDR3 size: 13 residues. The V gene's germline CDR1 is GTSNPN and CDR2 SVGIG (reference sequence). The data were obtained in a study of T cells after yellow fever vaccination. The chain combines TRBV30 with TRBJ2-6, with D perhaps matching TRBD2 (6 bases). The clonotype was recovered from a man between 18 and 35 years old who received the YFV17D yellow fever vaccine. The sequencing used PBMCs, collected 15 days after the yellow fever booster vaccination. CDR3 nucleotides: TGTGCCTGGACGCTTGGGGGGATCAACGTCCTGACTTTC. Its translation: CAWTLGGINVLTF.